The following is a T cell receptor beta chain sequence with its context. CDR3 length: 18 amino acids. With V trimmed by 0 bases and J by 3 bases, 9 bases remained unmatched. This sample is drawn from a study of cytomegalovirus exposure and HLA in healthy donors. About the study: A prior study identified approximately 120 million unique TCR beta sequences from about 180 million T cells.

Amplification used 60 Vbeta primers and 13 Jbeta primers. Libraries were prepared by immunoSEQ multiplex PCR; TCRdb keeps only in-frame clonotypes and omits some of them. The data hold 130,000 to 150,000 clones, with over 70% observed a single time. The sequence derives from a man aged 35 to 55 in good health and CMV-seronegative. Sample: PBMCs. The gene calls are TRBV23-1 and TRBJ2-3; 10 bases are a match to TRBD1. TRBV23-1 is filed as an ORF, its function uncertain. CDR3 bases: TGCGCCAGCAGTCAATCGTCGACAGCGGGACAGGGGACAGATACGCAGTATTTT. As protein: CASSQSSTAGQGTDTQYF.